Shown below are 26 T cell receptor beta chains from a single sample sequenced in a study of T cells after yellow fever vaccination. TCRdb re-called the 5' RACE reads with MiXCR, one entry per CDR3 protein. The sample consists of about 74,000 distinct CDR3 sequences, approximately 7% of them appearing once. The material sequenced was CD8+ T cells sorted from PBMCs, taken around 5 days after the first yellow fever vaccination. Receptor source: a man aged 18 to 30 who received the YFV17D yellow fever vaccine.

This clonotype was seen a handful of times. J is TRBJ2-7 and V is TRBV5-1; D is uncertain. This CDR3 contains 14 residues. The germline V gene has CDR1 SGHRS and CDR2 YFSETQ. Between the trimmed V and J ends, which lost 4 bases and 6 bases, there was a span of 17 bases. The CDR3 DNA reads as TGCGCCAGCAGCATTCTTGGCCCGATCGGCGAGCAGTACTTC. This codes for CASSILGPIGEQYF.

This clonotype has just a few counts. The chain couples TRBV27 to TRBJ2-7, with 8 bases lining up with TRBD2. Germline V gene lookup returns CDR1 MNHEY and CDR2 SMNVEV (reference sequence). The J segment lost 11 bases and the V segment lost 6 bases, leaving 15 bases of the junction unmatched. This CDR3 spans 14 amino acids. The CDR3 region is CASRVQFRGGEKYF. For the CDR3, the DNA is TGTGCCAGCAGGGTCCAGTTCCGGGGGGGAGAAAAGTACTTC.

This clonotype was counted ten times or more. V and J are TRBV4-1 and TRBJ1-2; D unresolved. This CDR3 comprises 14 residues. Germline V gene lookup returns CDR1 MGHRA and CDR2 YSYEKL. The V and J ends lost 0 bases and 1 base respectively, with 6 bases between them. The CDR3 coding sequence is TGCGCCAGCAGCCAAGAGCGGGTTAACTATGGCTACACCTTC. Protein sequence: CASSQERVNYGYTF.

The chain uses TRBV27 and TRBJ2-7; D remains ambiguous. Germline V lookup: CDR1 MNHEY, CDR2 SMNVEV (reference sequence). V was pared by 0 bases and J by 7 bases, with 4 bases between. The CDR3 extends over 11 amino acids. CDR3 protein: CASSLSGEQYF. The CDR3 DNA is TGTGCCAGCAGTTTATCTGGGGAGCAGTACTTC.

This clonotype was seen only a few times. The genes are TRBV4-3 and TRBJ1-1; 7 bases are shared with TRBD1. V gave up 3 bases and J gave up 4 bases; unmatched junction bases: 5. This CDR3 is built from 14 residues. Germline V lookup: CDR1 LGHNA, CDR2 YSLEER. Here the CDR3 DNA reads TGCGCCAGCAGCCACACGACAGGGAGCACTGAAGCTTTCTTT. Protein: CASSHTTGSTEAFF.

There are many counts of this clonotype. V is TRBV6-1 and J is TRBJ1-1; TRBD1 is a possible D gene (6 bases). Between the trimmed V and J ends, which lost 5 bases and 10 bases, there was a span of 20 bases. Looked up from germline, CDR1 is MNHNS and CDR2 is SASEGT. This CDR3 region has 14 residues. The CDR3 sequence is CASSRAGELVRAFF. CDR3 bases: TGTGCCAGCAGTCGAGCAGGGGAATTAGTACGAGCTTTCTTT.

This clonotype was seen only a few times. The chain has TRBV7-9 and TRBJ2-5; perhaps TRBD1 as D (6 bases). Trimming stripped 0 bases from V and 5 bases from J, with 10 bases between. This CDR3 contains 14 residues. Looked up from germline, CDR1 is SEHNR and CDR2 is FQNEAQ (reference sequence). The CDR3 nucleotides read TGTGCCAGCAGCTTAGCCAAGGACAGCGAGACCCAGTACTTC. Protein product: CASSLAKDSETQYF.

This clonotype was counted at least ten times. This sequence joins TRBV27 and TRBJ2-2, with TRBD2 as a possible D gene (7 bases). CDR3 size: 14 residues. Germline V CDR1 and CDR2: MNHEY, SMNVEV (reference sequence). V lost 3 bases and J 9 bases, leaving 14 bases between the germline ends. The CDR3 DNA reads TGTGCCAGCAGTTTCGGGGGGCCGGGCCGGGAGCTGTTTTTT. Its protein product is CASSFGGPGRELFF.

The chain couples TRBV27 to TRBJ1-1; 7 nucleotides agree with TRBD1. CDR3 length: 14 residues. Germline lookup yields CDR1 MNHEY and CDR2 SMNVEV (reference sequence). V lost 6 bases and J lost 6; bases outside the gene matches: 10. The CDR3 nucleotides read TGTGCCAGCAGGACCAAACAGGGGTCCCCTGAAGCTTTCTTT. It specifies CASRTKQGSPEAFF.

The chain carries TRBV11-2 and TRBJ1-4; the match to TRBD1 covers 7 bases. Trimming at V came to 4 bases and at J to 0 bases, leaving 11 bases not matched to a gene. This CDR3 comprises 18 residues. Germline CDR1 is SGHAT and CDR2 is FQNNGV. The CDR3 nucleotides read TGTGCCAGCAGCTCCCTTGACAGGGCTCCCGCAACTAATGAAAAACTGTTTTTT. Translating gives CASSSLDRAPATNEKLFF.

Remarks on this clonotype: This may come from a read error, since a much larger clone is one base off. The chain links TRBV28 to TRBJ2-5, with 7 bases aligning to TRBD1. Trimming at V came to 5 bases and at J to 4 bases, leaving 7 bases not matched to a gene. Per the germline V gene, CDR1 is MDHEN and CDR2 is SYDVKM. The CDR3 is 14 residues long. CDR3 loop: CASSNDRVGETQYF. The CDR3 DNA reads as TGTGCCAGCAGTAACGACAGGGTCGGAGAGACCCAGTACTTC.

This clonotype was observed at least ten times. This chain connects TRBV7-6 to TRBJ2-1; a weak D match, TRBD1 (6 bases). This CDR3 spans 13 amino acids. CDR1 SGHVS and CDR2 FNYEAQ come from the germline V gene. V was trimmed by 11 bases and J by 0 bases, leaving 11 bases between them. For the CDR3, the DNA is TGTGCCTCCAGGGGTAACTCCTACAATGAGCAGTTCTTC. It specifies CASRGNSYNEQFF.

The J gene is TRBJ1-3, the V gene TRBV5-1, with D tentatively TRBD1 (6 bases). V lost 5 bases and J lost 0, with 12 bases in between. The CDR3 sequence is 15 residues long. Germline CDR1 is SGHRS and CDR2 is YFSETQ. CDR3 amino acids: CASRARDTSGNTIYF. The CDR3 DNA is TGCGCCAGCAGAGCCCGGGACACCTCTGGAAACACCATATATTTT. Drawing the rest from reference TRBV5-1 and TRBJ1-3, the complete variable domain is KAGVTQTPRYLIKTRGQQVTLSCSPISGHRSVSWYQQTPGQGLQFLFEYFSETQRNKGNFPGRFSGRQFSNSRSEMNVSTLELGDSALYLCASRARDTSGNTIYFGEGSWLTVV.

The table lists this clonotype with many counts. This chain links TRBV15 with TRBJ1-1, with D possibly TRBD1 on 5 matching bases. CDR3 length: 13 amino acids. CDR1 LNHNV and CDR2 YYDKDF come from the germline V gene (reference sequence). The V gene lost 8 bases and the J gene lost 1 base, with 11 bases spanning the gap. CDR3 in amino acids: CATQSTGNTEAFF. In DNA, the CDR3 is TGTGCCACCCAATCCACAGGGAACACTGAAGCTTTCTTT.

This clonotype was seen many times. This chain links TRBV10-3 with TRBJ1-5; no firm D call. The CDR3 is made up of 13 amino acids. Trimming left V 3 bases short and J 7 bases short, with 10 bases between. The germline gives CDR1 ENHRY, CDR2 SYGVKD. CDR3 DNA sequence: TGTGCCATCAGTGAAGGTGGAGGGCAGCCCCAGCATTTT. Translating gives CAISEGGGQPQHF.

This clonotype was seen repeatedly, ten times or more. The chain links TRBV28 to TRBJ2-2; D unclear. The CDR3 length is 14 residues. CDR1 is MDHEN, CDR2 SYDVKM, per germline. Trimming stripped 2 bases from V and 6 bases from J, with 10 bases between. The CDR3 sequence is CASSLRAWAGELFF. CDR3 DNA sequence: TGTGCCAGCAGTTTACGCGCGTGGGCCGGGGAGCTGTTTTTT.

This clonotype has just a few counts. The CDR3 DNA follows: TGTGCCAGCAGCTTAGCGTGGGACAGGGGGTACGGTTCACCCCTCCACTTT. This translates into CASSLAWDRGYGSPLHF. The chain has TRBV7-8 and TRBJ1-6, with TRBD1 matching 11 bases. V shed 0 bases and J 9 bases; nucleotides not matched to a gene: 7. Germline V gene data show CDR1 as SGHVS and CDR2 as FQNEAQ. CDR3 length equals 17 residues.

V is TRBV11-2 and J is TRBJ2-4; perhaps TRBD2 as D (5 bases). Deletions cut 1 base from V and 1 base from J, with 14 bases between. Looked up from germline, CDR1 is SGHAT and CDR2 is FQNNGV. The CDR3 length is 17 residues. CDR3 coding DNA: TGTGCCAGCAGCTTAGGAGAGTCGGGAATGGCCAAAAACATTCAGTACTTC. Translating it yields CASSLGESGMAKNIQYF.

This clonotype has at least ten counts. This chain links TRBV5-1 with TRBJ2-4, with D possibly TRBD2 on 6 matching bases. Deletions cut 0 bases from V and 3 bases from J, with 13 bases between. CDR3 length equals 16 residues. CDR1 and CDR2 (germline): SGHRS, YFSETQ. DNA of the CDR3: TGCGCCAGCAGCTTGGACCCCGGAGGGGACAAAAACATTCAGTACTTC. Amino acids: CASSLDPGGDKNIQYF. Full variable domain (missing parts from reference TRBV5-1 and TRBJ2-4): KAGVTQTPRYLIKTRGQQVTLSCSPISGHRSVSWYQQTPGQGLQFLFEYFSETQRNKGNFPGRFSGRQFSNSRSEMNVSTLELGDSALYLCASSLDPGGDKNIQYFGAGTRLSVL.

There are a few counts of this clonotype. The CDR3: CAIRRGNYGYTF. The CDR3 bases are TGTGCCATCAGGAGGGGAAACTATGGCTACACCTTC. The chain combines TRBV10-3 with TRBJ1-2; perhaps TRBD1 as D (5 bases). From germline, CDR1 is ENHRY and CDR2 SYGVKD. Between the trimmed V and J ends, which lost 6 bases and 2 bases, there was a span of 7 bases. This CDR3 is built from 12 residues.

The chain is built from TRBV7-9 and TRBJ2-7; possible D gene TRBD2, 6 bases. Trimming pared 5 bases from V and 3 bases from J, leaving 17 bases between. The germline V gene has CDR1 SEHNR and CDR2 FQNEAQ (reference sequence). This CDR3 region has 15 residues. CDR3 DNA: TGTGCCAGCAGCCCCTCCGGGACTTGGGACTACGAGCAGTACTTC. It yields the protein CASSPSGTWDYEQYF.

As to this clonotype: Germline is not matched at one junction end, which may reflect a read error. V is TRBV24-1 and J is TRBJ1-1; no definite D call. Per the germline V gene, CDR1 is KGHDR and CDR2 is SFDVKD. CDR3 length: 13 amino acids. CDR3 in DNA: TGTGCCACCAGTGACCCTAAAAACACTGAGGCTTTCTTT. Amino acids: CATSDPKNTEAFF.

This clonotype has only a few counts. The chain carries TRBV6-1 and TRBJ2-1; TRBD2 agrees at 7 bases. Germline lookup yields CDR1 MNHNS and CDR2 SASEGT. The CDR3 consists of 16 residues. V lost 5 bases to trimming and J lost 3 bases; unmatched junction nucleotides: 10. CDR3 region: CASSLTKAGYYNEQFF. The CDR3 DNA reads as TGTGCCAGCAGTCTCACGAAAGCGGGATACTACAATGAGCAGTTCTTC.

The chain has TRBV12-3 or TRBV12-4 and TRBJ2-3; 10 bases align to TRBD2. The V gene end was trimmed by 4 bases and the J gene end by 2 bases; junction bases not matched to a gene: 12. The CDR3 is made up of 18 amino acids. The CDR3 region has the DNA TGTGCCAGCAGTTCCAGTGTTACACTAGCGGGAATCACAGATACGCAGTATTTT. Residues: CASSSSVTLAGITDTQYF.

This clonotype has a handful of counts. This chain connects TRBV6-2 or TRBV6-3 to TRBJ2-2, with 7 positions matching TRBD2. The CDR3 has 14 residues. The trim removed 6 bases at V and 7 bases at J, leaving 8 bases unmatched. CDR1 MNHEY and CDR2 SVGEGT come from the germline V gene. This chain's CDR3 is CASSPGERGGELFF. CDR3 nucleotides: TGTGCCAGCAGCCCTGGAGAGCGGGGCGGGGAGCTGTTTTTT.

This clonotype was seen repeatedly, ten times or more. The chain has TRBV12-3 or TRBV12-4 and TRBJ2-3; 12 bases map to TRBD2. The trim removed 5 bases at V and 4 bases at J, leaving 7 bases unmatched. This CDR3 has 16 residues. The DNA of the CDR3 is TGTGCCAGCAGTCACCCGACTAGCGGGGGCTCAGATACGCAGTATTTT. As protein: CASSHPTSGGSDTQYF.